The 18 T cell receptor beta chains presented below share a single source sample, sequenced in a study of T cell responses to AZD1222 COVID-19 vaccine (dated by TCRdb to the early 2020s). Interpreted using the paper, the time point label stands for: baseline before first vaccination. The protocol used for the library was the immunoSEQ multiplex PCR assay. As stored in TCRdb, this immuneACCESS dataset retains in-frame rearrangements with V and J assigned. A fraction of the clones does not appear; measured against another copy, unresolved V genes explain less than half of the discrepancy, and the remainder lacks a known reason. Present in this sample are about 140,000 clones, 80% to 90% of which were seen just once. Of the sample, approximately 3.1% is held by the ten largest clones. The sequences come from peripheral blood, collected on day 0 of AZD1222 vaccination. All receptors come from an adult in good health.

J is TRBJ1-1 and V is TRBV11-1; D gene ambiguous. The V end lost 1 base, the J end lost 5 bases, and 8 bases lay between the germline ends. The CDR3 loop spans 13 amino acids. CDR1 is SGHAT, CDR2 FQDESV, per germline (reference sequence). Written as DNA, the CDR3 is TGTGCCAGCAGCTTAGGCCAGGAGACTGAAGCTTTCTTT. Residues: CASSLGQETEAFF. Based on the CDR3 plus reference TRBV11-1 and TRBJ1-1, the full variable domain is EAEVAQSPRYKITEKSQAVAFWCDPISGHATLYWYRQILGQGPELLVQFQDESVVDDSQLPKDRFSAERLKGVDSTLKIQPAELGDSAMYLCASSLGQETEAFFGQGTRLTVV.

The chain uses TRBV6-1 and TRBJ2-5; TRBD1 aligns across 11 bases. The junction had 11 bases not matched to a gene; V was cut back by 3 bases and J by 5 bases. This CDR3 contains 17 residues. The germline V gene encodes CDR1 MNHNS and CDR2 SASEGT. The CDR3 here is CASSDPGTGGWGETQYF. CDR3 bases: TGTGCCAGCAGTGACCCCGGGACAGGGGGATGGGGCGAGACCCAGTACTTC.

The J gene is TRBJ1-2, the V gene TRBV6-1; 12 nucleotides agree with TRBD1. This CDR3 spans 17 amino acids. Germline V lookup: CDR1 MNHNS, CDR2 SASEGT. The trim removed 3 bases at V and 1 base at J, leaving 6 bases unmatched. CDR3 in amino acids: CASSDGTGGRINYGYTF. Written as DNA, the CDR3 is TGTGCCAGCAGTGACGGGACAGGGGGCCGTATTAACTATGGCTACACCTTC.

The J gene is TRBJ1-2, the V gene TRBV9, with 7 bases aligning to TRBD1. The CDR3 contains 15 residues. Germline-derived CDR1 and CDR2 are SGDLS and YYNGEE. The trim removed 3 bases at V and 0 bases at J, leaving 5 bases unmatched. The CDR3 reads CASSAHRGTNYGYTF. The CDR3 coding sequence is TGTGCCAGCAGCGCCCACAGGGGAACTAACTATGGCTACACCTTC. The entire variable domain, with the rest obtained from reference TRBV9 and TRBJ1-2, is as follows: DSGVTQTPKHLITATGQRVTLRCSPRSGDLSVYWYQQSLDQGLQFLIQYYNGEERAKGNILERFSAQQFPDLHSELNLSSLELGDSALYFCASSAHRGTNYGYTFGSGTRLTVV.

The CDR3 protein is CSVVRRSNYGYTF. The CDR3 DNA reads as TGCAGCGTTGTTCGCAGATCAAACTATGGCTACACCTTC. This sequence joins TRBV29-1 and TRBJ1-2; D gene unclear. CDR1 is SQVTM and CDR2 is ANQGSEA in the germline V gene. V lost 4 bases to trimming and J lost 2 bases, with 11 bases between them. This CDR3 has 13 amino acids. The full variable domain, in which reference TRBV29-1 and TRBJ1-2 provide the parts outside the CDR3, is SAVISQKPSRDICQRGTSLTIQCQVDSQVTMMFWYRQQPGQSLTLIATANQGSEATYESGFVIDKFPISRPNLTFSTLTVSNMSPEDSSIYLCSVVRRSNYGYTFGSGTRLTVV.

The chain has TRBV30 and TRBJ1-4, with D possibly being TRBD1 (5 bases). Trimming stripped 0 bases from V and 15 bases from J, with 14 bases between. Germline V lookup: CDR1 GTSNPN, CDR2 SVGIG (reference sequence). The CDR3 contains 12 residues. This CDR3 reads CAWSVAGRLVFF. The DNA of the CDR3 is TGTGCCTGGAGTGTGGCAGGGAGGTTGGTGTTTTTT.

V and J are TRBV18 and TRBJ1-5; a weak D match, TRBD1 (5 bases). The CDR3 contains 16 residues. Per the germline V gene, CDR1 is KGHSH and CDR2 is LQKENI. Trimming pared 5 bases from V and 0 bases from J, leaving 14 bases between. CDR3 loop: CASSEGTPNSNQPQHF. Here the CDR3 DNA reads TGTGCCAGCTCAGAAGGGACTCCTAATAGCAATCAGCCCCAGCATTTT.

This sequence joins TRBV19 and TRBJ2-7; weak D call: TRBD1 (6 bases). The CDR3 extends over 13 amino acids. Looked up from germline, CDR1 is LNHDA and CDR2 is SQIVND (reference sequence). V was trimmed by 3 bases and J by 2 bases, leaving 8 bases between them. The CDR3 sequence: CASSMNRAYEQYF. For the CDR3, the DNA is TGTGCCAGTAGTATGAACAGGGCCTACGAGCAGTACTTC. Based on the CDR3 plus reference TRBV19 and TRBJ2-7, the full variable domain is DGGITQSPKYLFRKEGQNVTLSCEQNLNHDAMYWYRQDPGQGLRLIYYSQIVNDFQKGDIAEGYSVSREKKESFPLTVTSAQKNPTAFYLCASSMNRAYEQYFGPGTRLTVT.

The rearrangement joins TRBV2 to TRBJ1-2; the D gene is possibly TRBD1 (6 bases). The V gene lost 6 bases and the J gene lost 8 bases, with 10 bases spanning the gap. The CDR3 has 11 residues. Germline V gene data show CDR1 as SNHLY and CDR2 as FYNNEI. The CDR3: CASRQGNGYTF. The CDR3 DNA sequence: TGTGCCAGCAGACAGGGCAACGGCTACACCTTC.

The rearrangement links TRBV7-9 to TRBJ1-5; D uncertain. CDR1 is SEHNR and CDR2 is FQNEAQ in the germline V gene (reference sequence). The ends were cut back, 1 base at V and 3 bases at J, with 4 bases in the middle. The CDR3 sequence is 13 residues long. The CDR3 loop reads CASSLGDNQPQHF. The CDR3 coding sequence is TGTGCCAGCAGCTTAGGAGACAATCAGCCCCAGCATTTT.

The chain uses TRBV19 and TRBJ1-1, with D possibly TRBD1 on 6 matching bases. Trimming took off 3 bases at V and 6 bases at J, with 17 bases between the two ends. There are 15 residues in the CDR3. Per the germline V gene, CDR1 is LNHDA and CDR2 is SQIVND (reference sequence). The CDR3 region is CASSIWTRGRAEAFF. The CDR3 DNA follows: TGTGCCAGTAGTATTTGGACCAGGGGTAGGGCTGAAGCTTTCTTT.

The chain couples TRBV2 to TRBJ2-3; D call uncertain. The germline gives CDR1 SNHLY, CDR2 FYNNEI. This CDR3 has 11 residues. Trimming took 8 bases from V and 1 from J, leaving 4 bases between them. CDR3 in amino acids: CASRRTDTQYF. CDR3 DNA: TGTGCCAGCCGTCGCACAGATACGCAGTATTTT.

This chain joins TRBV21-1 and TRBJ2-7; TRBD1, the table's D call, lacks a check against the DNA. TRBV21-1 is noted as a pseudogene. The CDR3 totals 15 residues. The CDR3 spells CASSPRDRDDYEQYF. CDR3 bases: TGTGCCAGCAGCCCTAGGGACAGGGACGACTACGAGCAGTACTTC.

The chain recombines TRBV4-1 with TRBJ2-3; D is unclear. V was pared by 1 base and J by 6 bases, with 11 bases between. Germline CDR1 is MGHRA and CDR2 is YSYEKL. The CDR3 sequence is 14 residues long. In DNA, the CDR3 is TGCGCCAGCAGCCAAGCAAGATTTGTGGATACGCAGTATTTT. Translation gives CASSQARFVDTQYF.

In its sample, this clone was seen once. The rearrangement links TRBV4-2 to TRBJ2-2, with 7 bases fitting TRBD1. From germline, CDR1 is LGHNA and CDR2 YNFKEQ. The V segment lost 0 bases and the J segment 7 bases; nucleotides outside the gene matches: 5. CDR3 length: 15 amino acids. Here the CDR3 DNA reads TGTGCCAGCAGCCAAGACAACAGGGGTGGCGGGGAGCTGTTTTTT. This gives the protein CASSQDNRGGGELFF.

This chain links TRBV19 with TRBJ1-5; D is undetermined. V gave up 7 bases and J gave up 4 bases, with 11 bases separating them. Germline values: CDR1 LNHDA, CDR2 SQIVND (reference sequence). This CDR3 is built from 13 residues. The CDR3: CASNPASNQPQHF. The CDR3 DNA sequence: TGTGCCAGTAACCCCGCCAGTAATCAGCCCCAGCATTTT. The entire variable domain, with the rest obtained from reference TRBV19 and TRBJ1-5, is as follows: DGGITQSPKYLFRKEGQNVTLSCEQNLNHDAMYWYRQDPGQGLRLIYYSQIVNDFQKGDIAEGYSVSREKKESFPLTVTSAQKNPTAFYLCASNPASNQPQHFGDGTRLSIL.

J is TRBJ1-1 and V is TRBV12-3 or TRBV12-4; no clear D. Trimming removed 2 bases from V and 0 bases from J, with 4 bases in between. This CDR3 has 13 amino acids. In nucleotides, the CDR3 is TGTGCCAGCAGTTTAAAAATGAACACTGAAGCTTTCTTT. This encodes CASSLKMNTEAFF.

This sequence joins TRBV28 and TRBJ2-7, with D maybe TRBD1 (6 bases). V was cut by 6 bases and J by 4 bases, with 10 bases left in between. CDR1 MDHEN and CDR2 SYDVKM come from the germline V gene. This CDR3 has 12 amino acids. The CDR3 protein is CASRAGVYEQYF. CDR3 DNA sequence: TGTGCCAGCAGGGCAGGGGTATACGAGCAGTACTTC.